The entry below gives a single T cell receptor beta chain sequence along with its context. The antigen remains unidentified. The CDR3 consists of 14 residues. V lost 0 bases and J 0 bases, leaving 4 bases between the germline ends. Germline CDR1 and CDR2: SGHRS and YFSETQ. Any history of autoimmune disease or systemic immunosuppression disqualified patients. Only in-frame clones appear in the TCRdb table, and some are missing; sequencing was by immunoSEQ multiplex PCR. The table records approximately 90,000 clones, approximately 89% of them present only once. This sample was taken from a study of OX40 agonist ivuxolimab in advanced cancers. General study results and limits: The study found among the lowest clonal expansion in partial responders at 0.1-3.0 mg/kg. At 0.1 to 3.0 mg/kg and by week 6, clonal expansion occurred in CD4+ and CD8+ blood T cells. Average numbers of expanded clones were greater in CD8+ T cells than in CD4+.

The sequence came from an adult with an advanced solid tumor such as melanoma, head and neck, liver or kidney cancer. This sequence joins TRBV5-1 and TRBJ1-3, with D unclear. The source material was CD4+ or CD8+ T cells sorted from blood, sampled in a trial of the OX40 agonist ivuxolimab. The CDR3 protein is CASSLADSGNTIYF. In nucleotides, the CDR3 is TGCGCCAGCAGCTTGGCCGACTCTGGAAACACCATATATTTT.